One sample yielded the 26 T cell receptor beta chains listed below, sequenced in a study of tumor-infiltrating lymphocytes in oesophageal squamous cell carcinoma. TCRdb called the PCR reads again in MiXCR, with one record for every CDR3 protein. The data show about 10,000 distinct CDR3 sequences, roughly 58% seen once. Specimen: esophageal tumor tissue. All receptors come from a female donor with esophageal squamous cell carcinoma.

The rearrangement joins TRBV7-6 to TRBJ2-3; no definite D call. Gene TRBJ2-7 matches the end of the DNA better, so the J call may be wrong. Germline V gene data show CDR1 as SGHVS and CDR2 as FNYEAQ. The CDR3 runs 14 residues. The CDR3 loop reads CASSLGGVGSEQYF. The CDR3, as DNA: TGTGCCAGCAGCTTAGGAGGAGTAGGTTCCGAGCAGTACTTC.

CDR3 amino acids: CASSLDSGGNQPQHF. The DNA for the CDR3 is TGTGCCAGCAGCTTAGATTCAGGGGGAAATCAGCCCCAGCATTTT. This chain links TRBV7-2 with TRBJ1-5; 7 bases map to TRBD1. The CDR3 has 15 amino acids. In germline, CDR1 is SGHTA, CDR2 FQGNSA. V was pared by 1 base and J by 4 bases, with 4 bases of the junction left unmatched.

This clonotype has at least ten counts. As DNA, the CDR3 is TGTGCCAGCAGCGTAGATCCGGTCAACCTCAACACTGAAGCTTTCTTT. This codes for CASSVDPVNLNTEAFF. The chain carries TRBV9 and TRBJ1-1; D not certain. The CDR3 loop spans 16 amino acids. Germline V CDR1 and CDR2: SGDLS, YYNGEE. V dropped 0 bases and J dropped 2 bases, with 14 bases sitting between them.

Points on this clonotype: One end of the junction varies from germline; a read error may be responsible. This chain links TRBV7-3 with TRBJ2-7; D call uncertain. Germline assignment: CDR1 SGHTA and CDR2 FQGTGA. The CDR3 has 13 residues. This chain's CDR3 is CASSLMYNSPLHF. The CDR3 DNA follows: TGTGCCAGCAGCTTAATGTATAATTCACCCCTCCACTTC.

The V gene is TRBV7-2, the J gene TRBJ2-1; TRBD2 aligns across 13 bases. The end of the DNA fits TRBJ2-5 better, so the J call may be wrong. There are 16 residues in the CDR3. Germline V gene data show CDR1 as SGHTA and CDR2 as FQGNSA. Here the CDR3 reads CASSSRLAGGHETQYF. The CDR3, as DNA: TGTGCCAGCAGCTCTCGACTAGCGGGAGGTCACGAGACCCAGTACTTC.

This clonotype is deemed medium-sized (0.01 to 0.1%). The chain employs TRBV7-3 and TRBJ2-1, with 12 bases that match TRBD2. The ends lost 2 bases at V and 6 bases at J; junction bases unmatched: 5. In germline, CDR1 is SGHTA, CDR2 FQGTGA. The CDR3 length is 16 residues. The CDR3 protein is CASSLSLAGGVNEQFF. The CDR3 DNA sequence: TGTGCCAGCAGCTTATCCCTAGCGGGAGGGGTCAATGAGCAGTTCTTC.

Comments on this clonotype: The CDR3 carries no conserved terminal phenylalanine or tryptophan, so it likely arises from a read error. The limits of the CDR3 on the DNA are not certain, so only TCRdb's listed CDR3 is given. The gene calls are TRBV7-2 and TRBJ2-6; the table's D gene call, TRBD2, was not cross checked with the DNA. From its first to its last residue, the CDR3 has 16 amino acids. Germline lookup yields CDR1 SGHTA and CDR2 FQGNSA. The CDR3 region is CASSLRAVTYEQYFGN.

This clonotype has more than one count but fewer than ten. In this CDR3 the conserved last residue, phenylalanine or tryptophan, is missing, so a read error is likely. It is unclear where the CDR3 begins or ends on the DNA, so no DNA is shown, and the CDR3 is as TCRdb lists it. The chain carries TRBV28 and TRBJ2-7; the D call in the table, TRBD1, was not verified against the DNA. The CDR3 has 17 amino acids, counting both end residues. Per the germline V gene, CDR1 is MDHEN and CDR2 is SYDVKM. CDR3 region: CASRGAGTGTYGYTFGS.

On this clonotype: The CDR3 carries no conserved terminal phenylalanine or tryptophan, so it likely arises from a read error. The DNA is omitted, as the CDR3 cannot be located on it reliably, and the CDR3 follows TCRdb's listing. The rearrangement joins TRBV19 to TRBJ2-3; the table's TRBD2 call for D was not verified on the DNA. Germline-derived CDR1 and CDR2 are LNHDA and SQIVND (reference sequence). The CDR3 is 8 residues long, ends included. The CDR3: CASSIVVS.

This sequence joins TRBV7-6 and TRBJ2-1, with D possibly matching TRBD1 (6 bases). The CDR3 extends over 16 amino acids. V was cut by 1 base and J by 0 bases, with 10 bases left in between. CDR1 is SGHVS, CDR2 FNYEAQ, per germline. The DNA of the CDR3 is TGTGCCAGCAGCTTAGAGGCAGGGGCCTCCTACAATGAGCAGTTCTTC. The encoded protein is CASSLEAGASYNEQFF. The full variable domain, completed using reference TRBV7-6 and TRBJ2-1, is GAGVSQSPRYKVTKRGQDVALRCDPISGHVSLYWYRQALGQGPEFLTYFNYEAQQDKSGLPNDRFSAERPEGSISTLTIQRTEQRDSAMYRCASSLEAGASYNEQFFGPGTRLTVL.

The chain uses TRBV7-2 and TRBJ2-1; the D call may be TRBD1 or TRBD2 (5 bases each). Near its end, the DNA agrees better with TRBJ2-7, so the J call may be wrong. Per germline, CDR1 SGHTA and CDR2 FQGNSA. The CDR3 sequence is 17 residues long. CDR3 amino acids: CASSPGRVGTLRLEQYF. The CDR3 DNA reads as TGTGCCAGCAGCCCAGGGCGGGTTGGGACGCTACGTCTGGAGCAGTACTTC.

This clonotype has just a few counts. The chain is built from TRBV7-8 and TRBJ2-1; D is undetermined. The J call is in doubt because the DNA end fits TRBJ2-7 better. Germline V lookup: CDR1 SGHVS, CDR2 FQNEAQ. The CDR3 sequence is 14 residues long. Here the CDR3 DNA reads TGTGCCAGCAGCCCCGAGGACGAGGCCTACGAGCAGTACTTC. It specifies CASSPEDEAYEQYF.

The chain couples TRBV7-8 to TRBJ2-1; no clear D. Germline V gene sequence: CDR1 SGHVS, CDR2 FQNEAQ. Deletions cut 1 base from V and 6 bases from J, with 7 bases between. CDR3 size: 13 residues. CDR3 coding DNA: TGTGCCAGCAGCTTAGGCTATTCCAATGAGCAGTTCTTC. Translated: CASSLGYSNEQFF.

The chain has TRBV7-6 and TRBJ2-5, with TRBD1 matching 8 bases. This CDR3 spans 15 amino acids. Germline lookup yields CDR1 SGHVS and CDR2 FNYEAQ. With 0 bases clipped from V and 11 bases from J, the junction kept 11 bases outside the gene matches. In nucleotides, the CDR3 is TGTGCCAGCAGCTTAGCGCAGGGGGCTGAGGGAGAGCAGTACTTC. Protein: CASSLAQGAEGEQYF.

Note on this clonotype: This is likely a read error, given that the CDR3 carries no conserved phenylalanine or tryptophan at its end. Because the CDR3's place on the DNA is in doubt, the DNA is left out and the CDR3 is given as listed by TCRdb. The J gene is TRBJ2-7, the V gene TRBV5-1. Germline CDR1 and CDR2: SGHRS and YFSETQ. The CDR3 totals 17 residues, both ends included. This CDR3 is CASSLDTESSYEQYFGS.

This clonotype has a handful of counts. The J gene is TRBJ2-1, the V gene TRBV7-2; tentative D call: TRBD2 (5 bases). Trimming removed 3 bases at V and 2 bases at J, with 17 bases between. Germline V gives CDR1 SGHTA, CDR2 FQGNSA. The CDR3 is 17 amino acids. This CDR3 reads CASSLERTYPPYNEQFF. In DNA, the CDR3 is TGTGCCAGCAGCTTGGAAAGGACTTACCCGCCCTACAATGAGCAGTTCTTC.

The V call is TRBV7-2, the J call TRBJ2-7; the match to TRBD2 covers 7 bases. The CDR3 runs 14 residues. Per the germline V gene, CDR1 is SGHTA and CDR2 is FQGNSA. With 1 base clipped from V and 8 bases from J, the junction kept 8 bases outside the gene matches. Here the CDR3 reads CASSLVRDYSKQYF. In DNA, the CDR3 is TGTGCCAGCAGCTTAGTCCGGGACTACTCTAAGCAGTACTTC.

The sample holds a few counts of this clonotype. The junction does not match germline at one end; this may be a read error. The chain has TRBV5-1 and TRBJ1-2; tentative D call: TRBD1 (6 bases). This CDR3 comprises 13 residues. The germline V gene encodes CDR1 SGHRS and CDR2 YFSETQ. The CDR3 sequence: CATSVVTGIGYTF. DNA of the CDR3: TGCGCCACCAGCGTAGTCACAGGGATCGGCTACACCTTC.

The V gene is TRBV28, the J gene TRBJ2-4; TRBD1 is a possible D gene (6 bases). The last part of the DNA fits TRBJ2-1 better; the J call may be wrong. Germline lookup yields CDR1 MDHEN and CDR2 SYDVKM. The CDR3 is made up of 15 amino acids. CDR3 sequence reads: CASSFSGQLTDTQFF. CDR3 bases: TGTGCCAGCAGTTTTTCGGGACAACTCACAGATACGCAGTTCTTC.

This CDR3 reads CASSYGRQTYGYTF. The DNA of the CDR3 is TGTGCCAGCAGTTACGGGAGACAAACCTATGGCTACACCTTC. V gene TRBV6-6 combines with J gene TRBJ2-1; D is uncertain. The J call may be faulty, since TRBJ1-2 better matches the DNA end. The CDR3 loop spans 14 amino acids. Germline CDR1 is MNHNY and CDR2 is SVGAGI (reference sequence).

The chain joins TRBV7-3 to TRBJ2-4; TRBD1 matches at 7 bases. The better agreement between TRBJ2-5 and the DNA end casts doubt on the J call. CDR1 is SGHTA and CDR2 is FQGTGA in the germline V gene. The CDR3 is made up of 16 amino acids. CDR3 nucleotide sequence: TGTGCCAGCAGCTTAGACCGGGGCAGGGGGTCAGAGACCCAGTACTTC. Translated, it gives CASSLDRGRGSETQYF.

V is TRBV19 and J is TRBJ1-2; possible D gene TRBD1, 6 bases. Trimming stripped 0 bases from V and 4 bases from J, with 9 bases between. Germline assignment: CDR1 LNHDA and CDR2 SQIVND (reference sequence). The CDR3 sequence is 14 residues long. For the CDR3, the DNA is TGTGCCAGTAGTATAGACAGGGGAGGCTATGGCTACACCTTC. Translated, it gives CASSIDRGGYGYTF. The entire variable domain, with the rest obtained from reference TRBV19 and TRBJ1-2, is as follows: DGGITQSPKYLFRKEGQNVTLSCEQNLNHDAMYWYRQDPGQGLRLIYYSQIVNDFQKGDIAEGYSVSREKKESFPLTVTSAQKNPTAFYLCASSIDRGGYGYTFGSGTRLTVV.

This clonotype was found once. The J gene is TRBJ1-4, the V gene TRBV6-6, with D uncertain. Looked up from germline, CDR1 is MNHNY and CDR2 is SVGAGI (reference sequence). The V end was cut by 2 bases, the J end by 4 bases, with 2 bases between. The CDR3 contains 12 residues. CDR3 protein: CASSYINEKLFF. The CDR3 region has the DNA TGTGCCAGCAGTTACATTAATGAAAAACTGTTTTTT.

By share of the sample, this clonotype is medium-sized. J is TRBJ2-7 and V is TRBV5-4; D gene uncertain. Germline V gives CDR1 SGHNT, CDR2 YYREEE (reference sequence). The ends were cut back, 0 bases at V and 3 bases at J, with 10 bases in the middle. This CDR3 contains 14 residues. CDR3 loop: CASSLVLGDYEQYF. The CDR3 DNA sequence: TGTGCCAGCAGCTTGGTATTGGGTGACTACGAGCAGTACTTC.

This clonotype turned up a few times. This CDR3 is CASSSTRGVQETQYF. The CDR3 nucleotides read TGTGCCAGCAGCTCGACGCGGGGAGTCCAAGAGACCCAGTACTTC. The chain employs TRBV7-2 and TRBJ2-5, with a possible D match to TRBD2 (6 bases). There are 15 residues in the CDR3. Germline CDR1 SGHTA, CDR2 FQGNSA. V shed 4 bases and J shed 1 base, with 13 bases lying between them.

CDR3 protein: CASSPWTGRGNEQFF. The CDR3 nucleotides are TGTGCCAGCAGCCCGTGGACAGGAAGGGGAAATGAGCAGTTCTTC. The rearrangement links TRBV7-8 to TRBJ2-1; 7 bases fit TRBD1. Germline loops: CDR1 SGHVS, CDR2 FQNEAQ. The CDR3 spans 15 residues. V lost 5 bases, J lost 7 bases, and 11 bases stayed unmatched.